The 15 T cell receptor beta chains below were found in one sample sequenced in a study of regulatory T cells. The study's findings and limits: Hydrophobic residues at CDR3 positions 6 and 7 were enriched in conventional CD4+ T cells of CD3G-deficient patients.

Amplification used 52 TRBV primers and 13 TRBJ primers. The assay was immunoSEQ multiplex PCR, and TCRdb's table has in-frame clones only and misses some. Here the sample spans roughly 32,000 clones, approximately 91% being singletons. Their specific antigens are unknown. Sequenced input: conventional CD4+ T cells sorted from blood. The receptor source for this set is a person between 18 and 35 years old with CD3G deficiency.

The chain links TRBV7-8 to TRBJ2-3, with 8 bases identical to TRBD1. Per germline, CDR1 SGHVS and CDR2 FQNEAQ. The length of the CDR3 is 16 residues. V lost 10 bases to trimming and J lost 3 bases; unmatched junction nucleotides: 15. The CDR3 here is CATSRSFTGGTDTQYF. The CDR3 DNA reads TGTGCCACATCAAGAAGTTTTACAGGGGGAACAGATACGCAGTATTTT.

The chain combines TRBV7-2 with TRBJ2-3; no firm D call. Trimming removed 6 bases from V and 3 bases from J, with 10 bases in between. Germline loops: CDR1 SGHTA, CDR2 FQGNSA. This CDR3 comprises 13 residues. The CDR3 DNA sequence: TGTGCCAGCAGTCGTGATGTTACAGATACGCAGTATTTT. It translates to CASSRDVTDTQYF. Drawing the rest from reference TRBV7-2 and TRBJ2-3, the complete variable domain is GAGVSQSPSNKVTEKGKDVELRCDPISGHTALYWYRQSLGQGLEFLIYFQGNSAPDKSGLPSDRFSAERTGGSVSTLTIQRTQQEDSAVYLCASSRDVTDTQYFGPGTRLTVL.

The chain links TRBV6-6 to TRBJ1-1, with D unclear. The CDR3 consists of 15 residues. V lost 2 bases to trimming and J lost 1 base, with 11 bases between them. The germline V gene encodes CDR1 MNHNY and CDR2 SVGAGI (reference sequence). DNA for the CDR3: TGTGCCAGCAGTTACGTCCAGGACTCGAACACTGAAGCTTTCTTT. Translated: CASSYVQDSNTEAFF.

The V call is TRBV19, the J call TRBJ2-6, with TRBD1 identical over 8 bases. J gave up 0 bases and V 4 bases, and 11 bases lay outside the gene matches. The CDR3 runs 19 residues. Per germline, CDR1 LNHDA and CDR2 SQIVND (reference sequence). The CDR3 here is CASSKRPGQASSGANVLTF. The CDR3 DNA reads TGTGCCAGTAGTAAACGACCGGGACAGGCGAGCTCTGGGGCCAACGTCCTGACTTTC.

This clone has a single count. This chain's CDR3 is CASSPRRVDLDTQYF. The CDR3 DNA sequence: TGTGCCAGCAGTCCACGGCGGGTGGACTTGGATACGCAGTATTTT. This sequence joins TRBV28 and TRBJ2-3, with a possible D match to TRBD2 (5 bases). This CDR3 spans 15 amino acids. Looked up from germline, CDR1 is MDHEN and CDR2 is SYDVKM. The V gene lost 5 bases and the J gene lost 6 bases, with 18 bases spanning the gap.

The rearrangement joins TRBV6-4 to TRBJ2-7, with 13 nucleotides matching TRBD2. Germline values: CDR1 MRHNA, CDR2 SNTAGT. The V and J ends lost 2 bases and 5 bases, in that order; junction bases with no gene match: 9. The CDR3 is 17 amino acids. The CDR3 sequence is CASSDVPGLAGPHEQYF. In DNA form, the CDR3 reads TGTGCCAGCAGTGACGTTCCGGGACTAGCGGGACCACACGAGCAGTACTTC.

The chain carries TRBV27 and TRBJ2-3; 7 nucleotides agree with TRBD2. The junction had 6 bases not matched to a gene; V was cut back by 4 bases and J by 8 bases. The CDR3 sequence is 13 residues long. Germline CDR1 reads MNHEY; CDR2 reads SMNVEV (reference sequence). The CDR3 loop is CASSSMPGGTQYF. In DNA, the CDR3 is TGTGCCAGCAGTTCGATGCCGGGGGGTACGCAGTATTTT.

The chain couples TRBV28 to TRBJ1-5; D gene uncertain. V was clipped by 8 bases and J by 3 bases, with 5 bases between them. From germline, CDR1 is MDHEN and CDR2 SYDVKM. This CDR3 spans 11 amino acids. This CDR3 reads CASGINQPQHF. In nucleotides, the CDR3 is TGTGCCAGCGGTATCAATCAGCCCCAGCATTTT.

The rearrangement links TRBV12-5 to TRBJ2-3; possibly TRBD2 for D (6 bases). V was pared by 6 bases and J by 1 base, with 11 bases between. Germline V CDR1 and CDR2: LGHNT, FRNRAP. The CDR3 spans 14 residues. CDR3 DNA sequence: TGTGCTAGTGGAACGGGAGAAGGCACAGATACGCAGTATTTT. Translated, it gives CASGTGEGTDTQYF.

The rearrangement links TRBV6-1 to TRBJ2-7, with a tentative D call TRBD1 (6 bases). CDR1 and CDR2 (germline): MNHNS, SASEGT. The CDR3 extends over 15 amino acids. Trimming removed 0 bases at V and 4 bases at J, with 13 bases between. DNA for the CDR3: TGTGCCAGCAGTGAAGCGCACACAGGGCGATACGAGCAGTACTTC. Encoded protein: CASSEAHTGRYEQYF.

The genes are TRBV25-1 and TRBJ2-1; 10 nucleotides line up with TRBD2. Germline trimming cut 4 bases from V and 6 bases from J; bases unmatched to any gene: 3. This CDR3 region has 14 residues. Germline V gene data show CDR1 as MGHDK and CDR2 as SYGVNS. CDR3 sequence: CASSGLAGVNEQFF. The CDR3 nucleotides read TGTGCCAGCAGTGGGCTAGCGGGAGTCAATGAGCAGTTCTTC. Complete variable domain (other parts from reference TRBV25-1 and TRBJ2-1): EADIYQTPRYLVIGTGKKITLECSQTMGHDKMYWYQQDPGMELHLIHYSYGVNSTEKGDLSSESTVSRIRTEHFPLTLESARPSHTSQYLCASSGLAGVNEQFFGPGTRLTVL.

There are a few counts of this clone. V gene TRBV6-1 combines with J gene TRBJ1-2; D is undetermined. CDR1 is MNHNS and CDR2 is SASEGT in the germline V gene. The CDR3 contains 11 residues. The ends were cut back, 1 base at V and 5 bases at J, with 2 bases in the middle. Here the CDR3 DNA reads TGTGCCAGCAGTGAAGGTTATGGCTACACCTTC. Protein sequence: CASSEGYGYTF.

The chain combines TRBV25-1 with TRBJ2-7; 14 nucleotides align to TRBD2. V lost 3 bases and J lost 3; bases outside the gene matches: 10. The CDR3 is made up of 18 amino acids. Germline-derived CDR1 and CDR2 are MGHDK and SYGVNS. This CDR3 reads CASSDLPGLAGDVYEQYF. CDR3 bases: TGTGCCAGCAGTGATCTTCCGGGACTAGCGGGAGATGTCTACGAGCAGTACTTC.

The chain joins TRBV28 to TRBJ2-7; D gene unclear. Germline CDR1 reads MDHEN; CDR2 reads SYDVKM. The ends were cut back, 2 bases at V and 5 bases at J, with 13 bases in the middle. The CDR3 is 14 residues long. CDR3 region: CASSLRAVFHEQYF. CDR3 DNA sequence: TGTGCCAGCAGTTTAAGGGCAGTTTTTCACGAGCAGTACTTC.

The chain is built from TRBV5-1 and TRBJ2-1; 7 nucleotides align to TRBD1. Germline CDR1 reads SGHRS; CDR2 reads YFSETQ. With V trimmed by 1 base and J by 10 bases, 5 bases remained unmatched. CDR3 length: 13 amino acids. The CDR3, as DNA: TGCGCCAGCAGCTTGACAGGGGTTGGCGAGCAGTTCTTC. Translated: CASSLTGVGEQFF.